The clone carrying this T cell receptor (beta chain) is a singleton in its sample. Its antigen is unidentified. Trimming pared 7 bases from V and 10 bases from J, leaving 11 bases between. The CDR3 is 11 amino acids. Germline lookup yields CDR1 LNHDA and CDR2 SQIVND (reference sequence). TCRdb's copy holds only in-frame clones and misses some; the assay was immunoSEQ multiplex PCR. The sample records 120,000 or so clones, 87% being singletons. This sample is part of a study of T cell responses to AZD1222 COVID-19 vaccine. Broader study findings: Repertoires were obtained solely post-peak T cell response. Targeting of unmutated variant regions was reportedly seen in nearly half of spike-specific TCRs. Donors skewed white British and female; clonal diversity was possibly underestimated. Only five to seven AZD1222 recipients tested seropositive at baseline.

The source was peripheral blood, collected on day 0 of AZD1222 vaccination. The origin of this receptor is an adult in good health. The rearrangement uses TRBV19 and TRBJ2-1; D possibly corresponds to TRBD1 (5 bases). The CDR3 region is CASIQGREQFF. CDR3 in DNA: TGTGCCAGTATCCAGGGTCGGGAGCAGTTCTTC.